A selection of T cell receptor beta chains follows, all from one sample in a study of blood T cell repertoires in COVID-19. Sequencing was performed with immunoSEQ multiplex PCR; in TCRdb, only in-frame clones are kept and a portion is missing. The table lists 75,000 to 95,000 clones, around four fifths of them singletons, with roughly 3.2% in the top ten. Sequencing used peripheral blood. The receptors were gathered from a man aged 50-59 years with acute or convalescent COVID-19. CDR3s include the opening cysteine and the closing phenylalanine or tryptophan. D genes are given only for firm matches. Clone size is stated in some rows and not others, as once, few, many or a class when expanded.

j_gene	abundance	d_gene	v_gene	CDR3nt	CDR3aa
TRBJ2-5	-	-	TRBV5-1	TGCGCCAGCAGCGGCGGGGCGCCTGATGGGGAGACCCAGTACTTC	CASSGGAPDGETQYF
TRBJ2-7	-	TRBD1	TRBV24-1	TGTGCCACCAGTGAACCGCACAGGGGGCTCTACGAGCAGTACTTC	CATSEPHRGLYEQYF
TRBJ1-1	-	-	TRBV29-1	TGCAGCGTCGTGTCGGGGTCAGGAGTCATGAACACTGAAGCTTTCTTT	CSVVSGSGVMNTEAFF
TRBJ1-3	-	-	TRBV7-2	TGTGCCAGCAGCTTAGTGGGGGGGAGTGGAAACACCATATATTTT	CASSLVGGSGNTIYF
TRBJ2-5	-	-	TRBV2	TGTGCCAGCAGTGAAGCGAGGGAAGGTCGGTACTTC	CASSEAREGRYF
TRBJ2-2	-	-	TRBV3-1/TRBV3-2	TGTGCCAGCAGCCAAGATTTGACTGTCACCGGGGAGCTGTTTTTT	CASSQDLTVTGELFF
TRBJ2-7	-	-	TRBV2	TGTGCCAGCAACTTAAAAGAGGGATTCGAGCAGTACTTC	CASNLKEGFEQYF
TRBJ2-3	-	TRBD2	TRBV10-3	TGTGCCATCAGGGCCACCGGGACTAGCGGGGGCGACACAGATACGCAGTATTTT	CAIRATGTSGGDTDTQYF
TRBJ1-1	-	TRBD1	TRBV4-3	TGCGCCAGCAGCCCAGGGGACAGACTGGTGACTGAAGCTTTCTTT	CASSPGDRLVTEAFF
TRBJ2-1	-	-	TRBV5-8	TGTGCCAGCAGACCGAGGGGGAGCTCCTACAATGAGCAGTTCTTC	CASRPRGSSYNEQFF
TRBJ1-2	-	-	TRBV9	TGTGCCAGCAGCGTAGACACAGGATCAAGCTTTGGCTACACCTTC	CASSVDTGSSFGYTF
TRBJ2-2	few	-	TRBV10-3	TGTGCCCTCAAAACCGACAGTTTGAACACCGGGGAGCTGTTTTTT	CALKTDSLNTGELFF
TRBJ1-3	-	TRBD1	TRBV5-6	TGTGCCAGCAGCTTGAATCCGTGGGGGACAGGGGTACGAAACACCATATATTTT	CASSLNPWGTGVRNTIYF
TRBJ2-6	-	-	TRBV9	TGTGCCAGCAGCGTAAGTCTGGTAGTCCGTAACTCTGGGGCCAACGTCCTGACTTTC	CASSVSLVVRNSGANVLTF
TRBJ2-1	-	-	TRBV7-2	TGTGCCAGCAGCTTCCCGGTCAGGGTGGACAATGAGCAGTTCTTC	CASSFPVRVDNEQFF
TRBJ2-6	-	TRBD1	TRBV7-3	TGTGCCAGCAGCGTACAGGGGGCTGGGGCCAACGTCCTGACTTTC	CASSVQGAGANVLTF
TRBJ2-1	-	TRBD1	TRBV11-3	TGTGCCAGCAGCCCGGGACAGGGCGGCAATGAGCAGTTCTTC	CASSPGQGGNEQFF
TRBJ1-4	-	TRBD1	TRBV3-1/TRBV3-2	TGTGCCAGCAGCCAAGATTGGACAGGGAATGAAAAACTGTTTTTT	CASSQDWTGNEKLFF
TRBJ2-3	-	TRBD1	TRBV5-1	TGCGCCAGCAGCTCCGGGACAGATGAAGCCACAGATACGCAGTATTTT	CASSSGTDEATDTQYF
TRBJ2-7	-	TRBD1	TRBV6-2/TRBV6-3	TGTGCCAGCAGTTACCGGGGACAGACCCACGAGCAGTACTTC	CASSYRGQTHEQYF
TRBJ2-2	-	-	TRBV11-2	TGTGCCAGCAGCTTAGTTCGGACAGCGAACACCGGGGAGCTGTTTTTT	CASSLVRTANTGELFF
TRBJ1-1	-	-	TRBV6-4	TGTGCCAGCAGTATCCAGGTGAACACTGAAGCTTTCTTT	CASSIQVNTEAFF
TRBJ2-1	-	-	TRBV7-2	TGTGCCAGCAGCTTAAGAGCCGGGGATGAGCAGTTCTTC	CASSLRAGDEQFF
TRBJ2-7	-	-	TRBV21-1	TGTGCCAGCAGCAAAGAGGCCCTGACAGACTCCTACGAGCAGTACTTC	CASSKEALTDSYEQYF
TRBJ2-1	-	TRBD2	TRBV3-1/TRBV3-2	TGTGCCAGCAGCCAATGGACTAGCACATACAATGAGCAGTTCTTC	CASSQWTSTYNEQFF
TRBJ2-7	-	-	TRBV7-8	TGTGCCAGCAGCTTAGCTGTTACCTACGAGCAGTACTTC	CASSLAVTYEQYF
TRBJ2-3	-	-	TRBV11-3	TGTGCCAGCAGCCCTCGGGGGTCAGATACGCAGTATTTT	CASSPRGSDTQYF
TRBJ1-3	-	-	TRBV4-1	TGCGCCAGCAGCCAACAGGGTAATCCTGGAAACACCATATATTTT	CASSQQGNPGNTIYF
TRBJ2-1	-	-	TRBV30	TGTGCCTGGAGTTGGGGCGGGGTCGTAGGTGAGCAGTTCTTC	CAWSWGGVVGEQFF
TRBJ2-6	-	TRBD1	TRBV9	TGTGCCAGCAGCGTAACAGGGGGCGTGGGGGCCAACGTCCTGACTTTC	CASSVTGGVGANVLTF
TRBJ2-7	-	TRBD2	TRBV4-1	TGCGCCAGCAGCCAAGTGAGCGGGGCCTACGAGCAGTACTTC	CASSQVSGAYEQYF
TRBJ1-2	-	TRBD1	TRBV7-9	TGTGCCAGCAGGACGGACAGGGCTACTAGGTATGGCTACACCTTC	CASRTDRATRYGYTF
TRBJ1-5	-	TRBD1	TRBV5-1	TGCGCCAGCAGCACCGGGACAGGCAATCAGCCCCAGCATTTT	CASSTGTGNQPQHF
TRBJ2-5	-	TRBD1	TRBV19	TGTGCCAGTAGCCCGGGACAGGCCACCCGTCAAGAGACCCAGTACTTC	CASSPGQATRQETQYF
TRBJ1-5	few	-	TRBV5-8	TGTGCCAGCAGCGGTAGGGACACGGCGAGTCGCCCCCAGCATTTT	CASSGRDTASRPQHF
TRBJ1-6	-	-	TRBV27	TGTGCCAGCAGTTTATCGACAGCTCACTATAATTCACCCCTCCACTTT	CASSLSTAHYNSPLHF
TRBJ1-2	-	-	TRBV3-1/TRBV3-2	TGTGCCAGCAGCCAGCGGGAGGGGGACTATGGCTACACCTTC	CASSQREGDYGYTF
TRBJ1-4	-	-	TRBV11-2	TGTGCCAGCAGCTTAGGATCAGGGCCTCCTGAAAAACTGTTTTTT	CASSLGSGPPEKLFF